These T cell receptor beta chains were read from a single sample in a study of OX40 agonist ivuxolimab in advanced cancers. The table came from immunoSEQ multiplex PCR; TCRdb's copy has only in-frame clones and leaves some out. Among about 68,000 clones listed, about 89% were seen once. Specimen: CD4+ or CD8+ T cells sorted from blood, collected in a trial of the OX40 agonist ivuxolimab. The receptors were sampled from an adult with an advanced solid tumor such as melanoma, head and neck, liver or kidney cancer. The CDR3 runs from the conserved cysteine through the conserved F or W. The D gene is left open where the match is weak. The size entry is marked missing in some rows and otherwise reads once, few, many or a size class.

>TRBJ1-2|TRBV7-2|-|-
TGTGCCAGCAGCCCCCTGACAGGATCCTATGGCTACACCTTC
CASSPLTGSYGYTF
>TRBJ1-5|TRBV19|-|-
TGTGCCAGTAGTATAGGAGGGGACGGCTATCAGCCCCAGCATTTT
CASSIGGDGYQPQHF
>TRBJ1-5|TRBV6-1|-|-
TGTGCCAGCAGTGAGATCCAGCCCCAGCATTTT
CASSEIQPQHF
>TRBJ2-3|TRBV5-1|TRBD2|-
TGCGCCAGCAGCTTGACTAGCGGGTCTAGCACAGATACGCAGTATTTT
CASSLTSGSSTDTQYF
>TRBJ2-7|TRBV5-1|TRBD2|-
TGCGCCAGCAGGAGGGAATTGACTAGCGGGGCCTACGAGCAGTACTTC
CASRRELTSGAYEQYF
>TRBJ2-5|TRBV9|TRBD1|-
TGTGCCAGCAGCGTAAGAGGGGGCCTAGAGACCCAGTACTTC
CASSVRGGLETQYF
>TRBJ1-4|TRBV7-8|-|-
TGTGCCAGCAGCTTACCCCGGAGCGGGGGGCACGATGAAAAACTGTTTTTT
CASSLPRSGGHDEKLFF
>TRBJ2-1|TRBV29-1|TRBD2|-
TGCAGCGTTGAAGTCGGTAGCGGGGTATACAATGAGCAGTTCTTC
CSVEVGSGVYNEQFF
>TRBJ1-1|TRBV7-6|-|-
TGTGCCAGCAGCCGCAATATGAACACTGAAGCTTTCTTT
CASSRNMNTEAFF
>TRBJ2-7|TRBV4-2|-|-
TGTGCCAGCAGCCAGGACTTAGGGGAGCAGTACTTC
CASSQDLGEQYF
>TRBJ2-7|TRBV7-9|-|-
TGTGCCAGCAGCCGAGAATTGACATCATACGAGCAGTACTTC
CASSRELTSYEQYF
>TRBJ1-3|TRBV5-8|TRBD1|-
TGTGCCAGCAGCTCGGGACAGCGCAGCTCTGGAAACACCATATATTTT
CASSSGQRSSGNTIYF
>TRBJ2-7|TRBV4-2|-|-
TGTGCCAGCAGCCCGGGGAGCTCCGAGCAGTACTTC
CASSPGSSEQYF
>TRBJ2-2|TRBV5-6|-|-
TGTGCCAGCAGCGCCCTCCCGGGGGCTCCATTTGGCGGGGAGCTGTTTTTT
CASSALPGAPFGGELFF
>TRBJ2-7|TRBV4-2|TRBD2|-
TGTGCCAGCAGCCTTAGCGGGAGCTCCTACGAGCAGTACTTC
CASSLSGSSYEQYF
>TRBJ2-2|TRBV5-4|-|-
TGTGCCAGCAGCTCGTGGGGCGGGGAGCTGTTTTTT
CASSSWGGELFF
>TRBJ2-7|TRBV29-1|-|-
TGCAGCGTTCGACAAAGCTACGAGCAGTACTTC
CSVRQSYEQYF
>TRBJ2-7|TRBV19|TRBD2|-
TGTGCCAGTAGTATCAGCGGGGGGGACTACGAGCAGTACTTC
CASSISGGDYEQYF
>TRBJ1-2|TRBV27|-|-
TGTGCCAGCAGACCTGGTGGAGGGGCGCAAGGCTACACCTTC
CASRPGGGAQGYTF
>TRBJ1-1|TRBV28|-|-
TGTGCCAGCAGTTTGGATCCTTTGACAGGACTGAACACTGAAGCTTTCTTT
CASSLDPLTGLNTEAFF
>TRBJ2-7|TRBV5-4|TRBD1|once
TGTGCCAGCACCTCCGGACAGGGATCTCTCGAGCAGTACTTC
CASTSGQGSLEQYF
>TRBJ1-2|TRBV9|TRBD1|-
TGTGCCAGCAGCCCCCACACAGGGGAGGCTAACGGCTACACCTTC
CASSPHTGEANGYTF
>TRBJ2-1|TRBV4-2|-|-
TGTGCCAGCAGCCAAGACTTGCCCCAGGAGCAGTTCTTC
CASSQDLPQEQFF
>TRBJ1-1|TRBV27|-|-
TGTGCCAGCAGTTTATTATCCGGCCGGGGGGCCGGGACTGAAGCTTTCTTT
CASSLLSGRGAGTEAFF
>TRBJ1-2|TRBV28|TRBD1|-
TGTGCCAGCAGTTTCCCCGCCGAGACTACAGGGGGCGGCGAGGGCTACACCTTC
CASSFPAETTGGGEGYTF
>TRBJ2-3|TRBV6-6|TRBD1|-
TGTGCCAGCAGCTTAACAGGGGATCGTACGCAGTATTTT
CASSLTGDRTQYF
>TRBJ2-1|TRBV6-5|TRBD2|-
TGTGCCAGCAGTTACTTGCCGGGGGGATTCTACAATGAGCAGTTCTTC
CASSYLPGGFYNEQFF
>TRBJ2-7|TRBV6-6|-|-
TGTGCCAGCAGTTACTCGCGCAGCGACTACGAGCAGTACTTC
CASSYSRSDYEQYF
>TRBJ2-3|TRBV9|-|-
TGTGCCAGCAGCGTAGAAGACCCAGATACGCAGTATTTT
CASSVEDPDTQYF
>TRBJ2-1|TRBV5-6|TRBD2|-
TGTGCCAGCGCGAACCTAGCGGGAGGCTTAAATGAGCAGTTCTTC
CASANLAGGLNEQFF
>TRBJ2-7|TRBV5-5|-|-
TGTGCCAGCAGCTTGAGTTCCTACGAGCAGTACTTC
CASSLSSYEQYF
>TRBJ1-1|TRBV12-2|-|-
TGTGCAAGTCGCCTAGGGTGTACTGAAGCTTTCTTT
CASRLGCTEAFF
>TRBJ1-1|TRBV4-2|-|-
TGTGCCAGCAGCCAAGATGAAGGGTCTGGGACTGAAGCTTTCTTT
CASSQDEGSGTEAFF
>TRBJ2-3|TRBV18|TRBD2|-
TGTGCCAGCTCACCCCTAGCGGCGGGAACAGATACGCAGTATTTT
CASSPLAAGTDTQYF
>TRBJ2-7|TRBV6-1|-|once
TGTGCCAACGCGGACAGCTCCTACGAGCAGTACTTC
CANADSSYEQYF
>TRBJ2-1|TRBV6-5|TRBD1|-
TGTGCCAGCAGTTACGCACAGGGGGTCTACAATGAGCAGTTCTTC
CASSYAQGVYNEQFF
>TRBJ1-1|TRBV28|-|-
TGTGCCAGCAGTTTTAGGGGAGCTACTGAAGCTTTCTTT
CASSFRGATEAFF
>TRBJ1-2|TRBV6-4|-|-
TGTGCCAGCACACCCCGCTCTTACCGGGGAAATGACTATGGCTACACCTTC
CASTPRSYRGNDYGYTF
>TRBJ2-7|TRBV5-4|-|-
TGTGCCAGCAGCTTTGGGGCGGGGTACGAGCAGTACTTC
CASSFGAGYEQYF
>TRBJ1-3|TRBV7-9|-|-
TGTGCCAGCAGCCTGGGACGGCTCTCTGGAAACACCATATATTTT
CASSLGRLSGNTIYF
>TRBJ1-2|TRBV27|-|-
TGTGCCAGCAGACCGAATGGAGTGTATGGCTACACCTTC
CASRPNGVYGYTF
>TRBJ1-6|TRBV7-2|TRBD1|-
TGTGCCAGCAGCCCCGGGACAGCTAAGAATTCACCCCTCCACTTT
CASSPGTAKNSPLHF
>TRBJ2-1|TRBV7-9|TRBD1|-
TGTGCCAGCAGATCACAAAGGGGGCCCCGACAGAGCTCCTACAATGAGCAGTTCTTC
CASRSQRGPRQSSYNEQFF
>TRBJ1-1|TRBV9|TRBD1|-
TGTGCCAGCAGCGTAGGGTCAGGGGGGATGAACACTGAAGCTTTCTTT
CASSVGSGGMNTEAFF
>TRBJ2-1|TRBV5-6|TRBD2|-
TGTGCCAGCAGCTCCCATGACCTAGCGGGTTACAATGAGCAGTTCTTC
CASSSHDLAGYNEQFF
>TRBJ1-5|TRBV27|-|-
TGTGCCAGCAGTTTCGGCGCCAATCAGCCCCAGCATTTT
CASSFGANQPQHF